This TCR beta chain was recorded in a study of post-analysis software for immune sequencing data. Overall study: There were relapsing-remitting, secondary progressive and progressive-relapsing multiple sclerosis among the disease courses included. Study outcomes and limitations: Controls' normalized Chao1 diversity significantly exceeded that of multiple sclerosis patients. Several TRBV segments were more frequent in patients than controls; TRBV5-6, TRBV5-1 and TRBV20-1 belonged to this group. Clustering by F measure revealed strong co-clustering among samples prepared together in one batch.

cDNA libraries for TCR beta contained unique molecular identifiers. The source material, 1 to 10 million T cells, gave rise to roughly 500,000 cDNA molecules. A single record per CDR3 protein comes from TCRdb applying MiXCR to the PCR reads. The sample consists of 350,000 to 450,000 distinct CDR3 sequences, approximately 33% of them appearing once. Note on this clonotype: Its antigen is as yet unknown. One end of the junction varies from germline; a read error may be responsible.

This CDR3 region has 16 residues. Germline CDR1 is SQVTM and CDR2 is ANQGSEA. What was sequenced was blood. V gene TRBV29-1 combines with J gene TRBJ2-6; 10 bases are a match to TRBD1. The sequence was obtained from a girl aged 10 to 17 with multiple sclerosis. CDR3 loop: CSVKDRGRSGANVLTF. In DNA, the CDR3 is TGCAGCGTTAAAGACAGGGGGCGGTCTGGGGCCAACGTCCTGACTTTC. Using reference TRBV29-1 and TRBJ2-6 for the parts outside the CDR3, the full variable domain is SAVISQKPSRDICQRGTSLTIQCQVDSQVTMMFWYRQQPGQSLTLIATANQGSEATYESGFVIDKFPISRPNLTFSTLTVSNMSPEDSSIYLCSVKDRGRSGANVLTFGAGSRLTVL.